This T cell receptor (beta chain) was captured by sequencing in a study of T cells after yellow fever vaccination. Across the study: For low cell numbers, libraries were made with SMART-Seq v4 Ultra Low Input.

TCRdb called the 5' RACE reads again in MiXCR, with one record for every CDR3 protein. The sample has about 220,000 distinct CDR3 sequences, approximately 3% seen once. Concerning this clonotype: Its antigen is not known.

Trimming took 3 bases from V and 0 from J, leaving 8 bases between them. The CDR3 is made up of 14 amino acids. The germline V gene encodes CDR1 SGHTA and CDR2 FQGNSA. Broader study findings: Though weaker, the secondary response peaked faster, on day 5 versus 15. Abundant clonotypes from the bulk population could contaminate FACS-sorted repertoires. Most primary-vaccination clones reappeared after the booster (about 97% CD4, more than 70% CD8).

The material sequenced was CD4+ T cells sorted from PBMCs, taken 10 days after the yellow fever booster vaccination. The origin of this receptor is a man in his late teens or twenties who received the YFV17D yellow fever vaccine. The rearrangement links TRBV7-2 to TRBJ1-1, with unresolved D. CDR3 sequence reads: CASSFVFMNTEAFF. In DNA, the CDR3 is TGTGCCAGCAGCTTTGTTTTTATGAACACTGAAGCTTTCTTT.